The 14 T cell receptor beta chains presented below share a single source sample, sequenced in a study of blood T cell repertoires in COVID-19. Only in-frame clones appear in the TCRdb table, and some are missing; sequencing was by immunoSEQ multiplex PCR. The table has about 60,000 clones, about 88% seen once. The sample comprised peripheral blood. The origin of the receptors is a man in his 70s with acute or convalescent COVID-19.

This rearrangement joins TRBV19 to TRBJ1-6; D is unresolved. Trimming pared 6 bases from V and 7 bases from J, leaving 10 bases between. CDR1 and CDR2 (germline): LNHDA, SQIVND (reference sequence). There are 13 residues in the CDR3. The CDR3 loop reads CASRTQWNSPLHF. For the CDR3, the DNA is TGTGCCAGTAGGACACAGTGGAATTCACCCCTCCACTTT.

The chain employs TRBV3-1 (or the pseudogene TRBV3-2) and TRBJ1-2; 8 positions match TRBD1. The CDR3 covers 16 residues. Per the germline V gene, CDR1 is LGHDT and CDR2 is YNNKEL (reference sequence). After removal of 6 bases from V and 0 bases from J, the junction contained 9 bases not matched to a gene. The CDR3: CASSRDRRMTNYGYTF. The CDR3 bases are TGTGCCAGCAGTCGGGACAGGCGAATGACTAACTATGGCTACACCTTC.

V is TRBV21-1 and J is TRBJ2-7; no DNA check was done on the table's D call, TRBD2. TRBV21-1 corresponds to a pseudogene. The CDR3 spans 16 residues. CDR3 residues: CASSKRVGGTTYEQYF. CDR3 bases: TGTGCCAGCAGCAAAAGAGTGGGGGGAACCACCTACGAGCAGTACTTC.

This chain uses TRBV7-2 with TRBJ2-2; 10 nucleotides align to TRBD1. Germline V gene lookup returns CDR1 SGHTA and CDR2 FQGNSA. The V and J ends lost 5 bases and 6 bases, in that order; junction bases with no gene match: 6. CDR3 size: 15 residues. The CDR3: CASSLGQGGAGELFF. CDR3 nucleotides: TGTGCCAGCAGCCTTGGACAGGGGGGCGCCGGGGAGCTGTTTTTT. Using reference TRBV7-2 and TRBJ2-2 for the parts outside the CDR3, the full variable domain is GAGVSQSPSNKVTEKGKDVELRCDPISGHTALYWYRQSLGQGLEFLIYFQGNSAPDKSGLPSDRFSAERTGGSVSTLTIQRTQQEDSAVYLCASSLGQGGAGELFFGEGSRLTVL.

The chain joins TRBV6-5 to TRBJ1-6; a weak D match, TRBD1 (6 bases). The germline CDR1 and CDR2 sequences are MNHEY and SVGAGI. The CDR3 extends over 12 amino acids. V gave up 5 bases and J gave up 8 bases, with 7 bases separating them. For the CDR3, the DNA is TGTGCCAGCAGTCCAGGGGATTCACCCCTCCACTTT. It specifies CASSPGDSPLHF.

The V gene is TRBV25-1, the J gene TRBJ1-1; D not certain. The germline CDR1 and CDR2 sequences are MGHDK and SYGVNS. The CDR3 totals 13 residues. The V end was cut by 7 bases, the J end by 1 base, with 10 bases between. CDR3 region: CASKEGWNTEAFF. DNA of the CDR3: TGTGCCAGCAAGGAGGGTTGGAACACTGAAGCTTTCTTT.

The CDR3 sequence is CASSSGTGPGANVLTF. The CDR3 DNA sequence: TGTGCCAGCAGCTCCGGAACAGGGCCAGGGGCCAACGTCCTGACTTTC. The chain carries TRBV11-1 and TRBJ2-6, with a tentative D call TRBD1 (6 bases). The CDR3 contains 16 residues. The germline V gene encodes CDR1 SGHAT and CDR2 FQDESV (reference sequence). Deletions cut 4 bases from V and 4 bases from J, with 14 bases between.

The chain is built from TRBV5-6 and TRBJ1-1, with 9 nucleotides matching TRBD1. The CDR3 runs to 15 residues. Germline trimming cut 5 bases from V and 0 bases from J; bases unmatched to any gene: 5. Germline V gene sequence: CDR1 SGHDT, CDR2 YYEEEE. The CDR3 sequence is CASSFTGGVNTEAFF. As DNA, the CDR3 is TGTGCCAGCAGTTTTACAGGGGGCGTGAACACTGAAGCTTTCTTT.

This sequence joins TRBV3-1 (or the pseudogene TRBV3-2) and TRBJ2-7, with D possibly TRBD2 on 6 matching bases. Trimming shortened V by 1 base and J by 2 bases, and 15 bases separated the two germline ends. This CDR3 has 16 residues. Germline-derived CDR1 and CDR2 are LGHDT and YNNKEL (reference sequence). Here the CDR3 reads CASSQGFWGVAYEQYF. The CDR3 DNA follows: TGTGCCAGCAGCCAAGGTTTTTGGGGGGTGGCCTACGAGCAGTACTTC.

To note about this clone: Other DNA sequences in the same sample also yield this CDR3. In nucleotides, the CDR3 is TGTGCCAGCAGCTATGGGGGGGCGAGAGATACGCAGTATTTT. Translating it yields CASSYGGARDTQYF. V usage is TRBV5-6 and J usage is TRBJ2-3, with D possibly TRBD2 on 7 matching bases. The germline V gene has CDR1 SGHDT and CDR2 YYEEEE. V lost 3 bases and J lost 5, with 13 bases in between. The CDR3 sequence is 14 residues long.

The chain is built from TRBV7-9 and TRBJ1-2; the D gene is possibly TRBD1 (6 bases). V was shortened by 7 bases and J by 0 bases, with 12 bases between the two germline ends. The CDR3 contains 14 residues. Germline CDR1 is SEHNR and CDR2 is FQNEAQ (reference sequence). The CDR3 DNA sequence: TGTGCCAGCAACCGGGGGGCCGCTAACTATGGCTACACCTTC. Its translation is CASNRGAANYGYTF.

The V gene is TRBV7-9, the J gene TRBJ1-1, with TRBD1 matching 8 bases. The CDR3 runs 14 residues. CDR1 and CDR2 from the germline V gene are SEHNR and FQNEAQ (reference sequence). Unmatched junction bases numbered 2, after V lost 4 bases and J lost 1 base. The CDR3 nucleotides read TGTGCCAGCAGCTGGACAGGGCGGAACACTGAAGCTTTCTTT. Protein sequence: CASSWTGRNTEAFF.

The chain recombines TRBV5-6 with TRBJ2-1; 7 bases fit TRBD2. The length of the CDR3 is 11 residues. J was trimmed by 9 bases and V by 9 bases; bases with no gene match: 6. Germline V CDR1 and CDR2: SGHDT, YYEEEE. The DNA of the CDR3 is TGTGCCACCCGGGGGGTTGGTGAGCAGTTCTTC. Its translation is CATRGVGEQFF. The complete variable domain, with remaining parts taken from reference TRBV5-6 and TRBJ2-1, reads DAGVTQSPTHLIKTRGQQVTLRCSPKSGHDTVSWYQQALGQGPQFIFQYYEEEERQRGNFPDRFSGHQFPNYSSELNVNALLLGDSALYLCATRGVGEQFFGPGTRLTVL.

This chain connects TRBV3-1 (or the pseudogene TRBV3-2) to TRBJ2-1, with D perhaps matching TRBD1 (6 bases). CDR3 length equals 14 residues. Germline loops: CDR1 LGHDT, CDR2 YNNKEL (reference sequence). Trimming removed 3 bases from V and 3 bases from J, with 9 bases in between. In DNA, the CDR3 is TGTGCCAGCAGCCACACGGACAGCTACAATGAGCAGTTCTTC. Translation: CASSHTDSYNEQFF.